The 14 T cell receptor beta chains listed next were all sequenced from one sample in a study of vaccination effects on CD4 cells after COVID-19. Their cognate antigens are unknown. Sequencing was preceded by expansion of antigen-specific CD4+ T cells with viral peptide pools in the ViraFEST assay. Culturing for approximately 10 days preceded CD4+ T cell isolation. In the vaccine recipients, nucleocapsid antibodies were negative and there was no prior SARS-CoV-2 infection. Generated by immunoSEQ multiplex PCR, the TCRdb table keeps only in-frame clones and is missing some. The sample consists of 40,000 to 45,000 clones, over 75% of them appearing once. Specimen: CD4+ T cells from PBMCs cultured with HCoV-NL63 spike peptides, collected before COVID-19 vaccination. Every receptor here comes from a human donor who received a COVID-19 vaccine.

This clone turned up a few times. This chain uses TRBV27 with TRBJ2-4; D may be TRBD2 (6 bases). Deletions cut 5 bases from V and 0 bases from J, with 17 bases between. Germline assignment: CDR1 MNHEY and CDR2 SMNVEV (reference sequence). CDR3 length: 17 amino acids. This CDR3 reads CASSPSWDWVAKNIQYF. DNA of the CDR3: TGTGCCAGCAGTCCGTCTTGGGACTGGGTAGCCAAAAACATTCAGTACTTC.

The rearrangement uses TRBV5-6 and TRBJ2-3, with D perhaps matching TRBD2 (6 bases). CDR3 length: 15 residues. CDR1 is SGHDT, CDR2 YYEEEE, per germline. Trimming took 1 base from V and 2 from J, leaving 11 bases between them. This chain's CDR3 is CASSLPPGDTDTQYF. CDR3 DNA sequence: TGTGCCAGCAGCTTGCCCCCGGGGGACACAGATACGCAGTATTTT.

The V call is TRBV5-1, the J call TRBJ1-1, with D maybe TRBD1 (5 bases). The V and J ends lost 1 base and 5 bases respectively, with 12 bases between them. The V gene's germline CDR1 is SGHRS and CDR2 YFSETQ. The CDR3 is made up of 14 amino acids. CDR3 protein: CASSLPGKGTEAFF. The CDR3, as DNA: TGCGCCAGCAGCTTGCCAGGGAAGGGGACTGAAGCTTTCTTT. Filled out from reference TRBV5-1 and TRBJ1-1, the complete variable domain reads KAGVTQTPRYLIKTRGQQVTLSCSPISGHRSVSWYQQTPGQGLQFLFEYFSETQRNKGNFPGRFSGRQFSNSRSEMNVSTLELGDSALYLCASSLPGKGTEAFFGQGTRLTVV.

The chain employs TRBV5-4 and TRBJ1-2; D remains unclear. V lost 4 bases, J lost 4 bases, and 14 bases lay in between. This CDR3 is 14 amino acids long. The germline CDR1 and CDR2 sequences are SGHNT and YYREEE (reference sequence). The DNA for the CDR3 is TGTGCCAGCAGCCCTCAGGCAGCCTCCTATGGCTACACCTTC. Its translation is CASSPQAASYGYTF.

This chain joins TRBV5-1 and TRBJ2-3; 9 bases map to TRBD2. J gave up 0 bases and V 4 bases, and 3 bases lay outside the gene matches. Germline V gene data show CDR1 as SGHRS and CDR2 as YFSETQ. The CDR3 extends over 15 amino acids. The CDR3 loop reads CASSDLAGSTDTQYF. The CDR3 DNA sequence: TGCGCCAGCAGCGATCTAGCGGGGAGCACAGATACGCAGTATTTT.

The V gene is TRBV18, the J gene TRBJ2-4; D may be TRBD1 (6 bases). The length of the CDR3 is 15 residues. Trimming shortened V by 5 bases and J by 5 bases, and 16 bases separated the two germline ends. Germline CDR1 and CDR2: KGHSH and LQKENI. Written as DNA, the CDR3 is TGTGCCAGCTCATCCCGACAGGATGGGCAAAACATTCAGTACTTC. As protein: CASSSRQDGQNIQYF. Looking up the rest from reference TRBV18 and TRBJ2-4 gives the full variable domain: NAGVMQNPRHLVRRRGQEARLRCSPMKGHSHVYWYRQLPEEGLKFMVYLQKENIIDESGMPKERFSAEFPKEGPSILRIQQVVRGDSAAYFCASSSRQDGQNIQYFGAGTRLSVL.

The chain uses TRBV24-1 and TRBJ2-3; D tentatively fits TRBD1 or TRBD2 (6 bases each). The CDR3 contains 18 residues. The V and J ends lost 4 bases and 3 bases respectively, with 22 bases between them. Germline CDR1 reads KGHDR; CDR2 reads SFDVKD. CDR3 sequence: CATSEPLHRGQTTDTQYF. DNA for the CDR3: TGTGCCACCAGTGAACCCCTTCATCGGGGGCAGACAACAGATACGCAGTATTTT.

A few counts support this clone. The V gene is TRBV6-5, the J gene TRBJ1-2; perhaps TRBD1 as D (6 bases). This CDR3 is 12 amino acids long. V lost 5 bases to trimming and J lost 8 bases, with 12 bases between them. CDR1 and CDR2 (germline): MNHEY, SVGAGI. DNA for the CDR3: TGTGCCAGCAGTCGCACGAGGGGGGGCTACACCTTC. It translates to CASSRTRGGYTF.

The CDR3 spells CASGLAGGRETQYF. CDR3 in DNA: TGTGCCAGCGGACTAGCGGGGGGAAGAGAGACCCAGTACTTC. This chain uses TRBV18 with TRBJ2-5; 14 bases match TRBD2. Per the germline V gene, CDR1 is KGHSH and CDR2 is LQKENI. Germline trimming cut 8 bases from V and 4 bases from J; bases unmatched to any gene: 3. The CDR3 has 14 residues. Full variable domain (outside the CDR3, taken from reference TRBV18 and TRBJ2-5): NAGVMQNPRHLVRRRGQEARLRCSPMKGHSHVYWYRQLPEEGLKFMVYLQKENIIDESGMPKERFSAEFPKEGPSILRIQQVVRGDSAAYFCASGLAGGRETQYFGPGTRLLVL.

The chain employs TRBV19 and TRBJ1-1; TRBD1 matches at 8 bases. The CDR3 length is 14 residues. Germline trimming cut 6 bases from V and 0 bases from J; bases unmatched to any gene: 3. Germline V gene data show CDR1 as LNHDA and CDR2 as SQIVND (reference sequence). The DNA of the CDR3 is TGTGCCAGTAGCATGACAGGGGTGAACACTGAAGCTTTCTTT. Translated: CASSMTGVNTEAFF. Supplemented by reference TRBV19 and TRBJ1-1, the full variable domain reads DGGITQSPKYLFRKEGQNVTLSCEQNLNHDAMYWYRQDPGQGLRLIYYSQIVNDFQKGDIAEGYSVSREKKESFPLTVTSAQKNPTAFYLCASSMTGVNTEAFFGQGTRLTVV.

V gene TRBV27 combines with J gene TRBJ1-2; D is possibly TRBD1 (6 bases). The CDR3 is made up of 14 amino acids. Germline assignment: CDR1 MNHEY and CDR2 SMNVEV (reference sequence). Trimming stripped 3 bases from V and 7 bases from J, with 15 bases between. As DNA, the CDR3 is TGTGCCAGCAGTTTCAGGGGTAGTCGTTTTGGCTACACCTTC. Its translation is CASSFRGSRFGYTF.

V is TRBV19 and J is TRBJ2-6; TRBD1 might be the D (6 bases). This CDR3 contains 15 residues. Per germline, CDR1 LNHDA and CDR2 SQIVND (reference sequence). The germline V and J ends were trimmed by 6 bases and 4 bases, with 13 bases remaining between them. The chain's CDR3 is CASSPQGAGANVLTF. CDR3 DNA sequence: TGTGCCAGTAGCCCACAGGGAGCCGGGGCCAACGTCCTGACTTTC. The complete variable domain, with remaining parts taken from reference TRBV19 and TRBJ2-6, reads DGGITQSPKYLFRKEGQNVTLSCEQNLNHDAMYWYRQDPGQGLRLIYYSQIVNDFQKGDIAEGYSVSREKKESFPLTVTSAQKNPTAFYLCASSPQGAGANVLTFGAGSRLTVL.

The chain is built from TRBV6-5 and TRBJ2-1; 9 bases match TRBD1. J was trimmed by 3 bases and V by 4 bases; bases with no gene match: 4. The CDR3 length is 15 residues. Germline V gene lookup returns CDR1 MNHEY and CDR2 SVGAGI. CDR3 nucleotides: TGTGCCAGCAGTTCTCAGGGACAGGGCTACAATGAGCAGTTCTTC. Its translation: CASSSQGQGYNEQFF.

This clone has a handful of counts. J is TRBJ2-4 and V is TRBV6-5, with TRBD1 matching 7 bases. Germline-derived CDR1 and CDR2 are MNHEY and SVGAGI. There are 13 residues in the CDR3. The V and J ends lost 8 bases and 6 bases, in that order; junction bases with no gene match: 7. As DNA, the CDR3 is TGTGCCAGCGGGACAGTGAGTCGAAACATTCAGTACTTC. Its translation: CASGTVSRNIQYF.